This T cell receptor (beta chain) was recorded in a study of cytomegalovirus exposure and HLA in healthy donors. Study context: The study's early data release held roughly 91 million unique TCRs from HLA-typed donors.

Study-level points and caveats: Among CMV-associated TCR beta chains, most appeared HLA-restricted in a later analysis.

Worth noting for this clone: Its target is unknown.

The PCR contained 60 Vbeta and 13 Jbeta primers. Profiled with immunoSEQ multiplex PCR; TCRdb holds only in-frame clones, not every one. The sample is made up of approximately 100,000 clones, and the top ten hold around 0.6% of it. The germline gives CDR1 SGDLS, CDR2 YYNGEE. V was clipped by 4 bases and J by 7 bases; unmatched bases: 5. This CDR3 region has 14 residues. The chain uses TRBV9 and TRBJ1-4; 9 bases line up with TRBD1. What was sequenced was PBMCs. This clonotype was sampled from a man aged 50-60 years in good health and CMV-seronegative. Here the CDR3 reads CASSRQGGGEKLFF. For the CDR3, the DNA is TGTGCCAGCAGCCGACAGGGGGGCGGTGAAAAACTGTTTTTT.